This TCR beta chain is drawn from a study of CXCR4 blockade with PD-1 therapy in pancreatic cancer. V was trimmed by 6 bases and J by 7 bases, leaving 12 bases between them. This CDR3 comprises 12 residues. CDR1 is MDHEN and CDR2 is SYDVKM in the germline V gene. The archived tumor blocks came from patients without neoadjuvant therapy before resection. Sequencing used immunoSEQ multiplex PCR; TCRdb keeps in-frame clones, though not all of them. The sample lists about 8,100 clones; roughly three fifths were seen once. The TCR sequence derives from a human donor with pancreatic ductal adenocarcinoma. Sequencing was performed on tumor tissue. V is TRBV28 and J is TRBJ1-2; no firm D call. In DNA form, the CDR3 reads TGTGCCAGCAGGCGGGCGGCGGGTGGCTACACCTTC. Protein: CASRRAAGGYTF.